The source of this T cell receptor beta chain is a study of T cells in Graves' hyperthyroidism and ophthalmopathy. Turning to the study itself: Specimen type is peripheral blood, collected at initial diagnosis prior to any treatment.

The sample holds many counts of this clonotype. Those with hyperthyroidism were 18 to 65 years old, newly diagnosed, and ill for under 2 months. Uncontrolled infection, other autoimmune disease, pregnancy and lactation each barred patients from inclusion. Diagnoses rested on clinical symptoms, serum thyroxine and TRAb, thyroid ultrasound and orbital computed tomography. What was amplified from RNA transcripts were TCR beta CDR3 regions. The primer set for the first-round RT-PCR of the TCR CDR3 was HTBI. TCRdb processed the multiplex PCR reads anew with MiXCR; each CDR3 protein has one entry. This table has 750,000 to 900,000 distinct CDR3 sequences, 35% to 45% appearing once. The sequence came from a man younger than 35 with Graves' hyperthyroidism. Material for sequencing was blood.

The CDR3 region is CATSQEWGWEQPQHF. The CDR3 nucleotides are TGTGCCACCAGCCAGGAGTGGGGATGGGAACAGCCCCAGCATTTT. The chain links TRBV15 to TRBJ1-5; no firm D call. V was shortened by 5 bases and J by 7 bases, with 18 bases between the two germline ends. Germline CDR1 LNHNV, CDR2 YYDKDF (reference sequence). This CDR3 is 15 amino acids long.